This TCR beta chain was identified during a study of T cell changes during pregnancy in multiple sclerosis. This clone was detected once. Measured with immunoSEQ multiplex PCR; TCRdb has only the in-frame clones, and not every one. The sample yields 84,000 or so clones, about 94% seen once. Trimming shortened V by 5 bases and J by 7 bases, and 12 bases separated the two germline ends. The germline V gene encodes CDR1 SGHTA and CDR2 FQGTGA. CDR3 size: 12 residues. The sequence derives from a female donor with multiple sclerosis, enrolled in a pregnancy study. This specimen was peripheral blood, taken in the third trimester of pregnancy. V gene TRBV7-3 combines with J gene TRBJ2-7; TRBD2 might be the D (7 bases). In nucleotides, the CDR3 is TGTGCCAGCAGCCCAGGGGAGGGAGAGCAGTACTTC. Translating gives CASSPGEGEQYF. Filled out from reference TRBV7-3 and TRBJ2-7, the complete variable domain reads GAGVSQTPSNKVTEKGKYVELRCDPISGHTALYWYRQSLGQGPEFLIYFQGTGAADDSGLPNDRFFAVRPEGSVSTLKIQRTERGDSAVYLCASSPGEGEQYFGPGTRLTVT.